The entry below describes one T cell receptor (beta chain). This clonotype was seen once. Its antigen specificity is not known. Germline is not matched at one junction end, which may reflect a read error. To demonstrate the VDJtools post-analysis software, the study profiled TCR beta repertoires from the peripheral blood of about 13 young patients with multiple sclerosis. The patients with multiple sclerosis were children and adolescents between roughly 6 and 17 years of age. This sample is part of a study of post-analysis software for immune sequencing data (dated by TCRdb to about 2015). In the study overall: Recorded disease courses included relapsing-remitting, secondary progressive and progressive-relapsing multiple sclerosis, with some patients lacking subtype annotation. The patient repertoires were set against eleven to twelve previously published healthy control repertoires from donors whose ages ranged from roughly 6 to 26 years. A subset of samples was prepared in parallel using single-end sample barcoding, then pooled and co-amplified after Illumina adapter ligation. Overall results and qualifications from the work: Significantly lower normalized Chao1 diversity was found in multiple sclerosis patients than in controls, suggesting substantial peripheral T-cell clonal expansion. Direct clustering with F measure showed strong co-clustering of samples prepared in the same batch, prompting a batch-effect correction. The control group was slightly older than the multiple sclerosis patient group.

Libraries came from PCR. Sequencing was performed on an Illumina HiSeq 2500. To reduce PCR and sequencing biases, unique molecular identifiers were incorporated into the TCR beta cDNA libraries. Roughly 500,000 cDNA molecules were obtained for every 1 to 10 million input T cells, so each molecule roughly corresponded to one T cell. The patient libraries were prepared and sequenced with the same protocol used for the earlier healthy control dataset. Within a given batch, samples were prepared together, multiplexed and sequenced on the same HiSeq lane. As for how the authors treated the data: MIGEC handled the raw barcoded reads, throwing out single-read molecular identifier groups before consensus assembly and CDR3 extraction. Clonotype tables were post-analysed with VDJtools, normalizing diversity by down-sampling all datasets to the smallest sample size. Repertoire overlap clustering matched CDR3 amino acid but not nucleotide sequences to correct batch-related cross-sample contamination. The public sequencing data were trimmed at Q25 with fastp and processed into clonotypes with MiXCR by TCRdb, which kept only in-frame beta chains. Rows merge per CDR3 protein into single entries with the most common DNA and genes. Here the V and J calls rest on TCRdb's processing, not on the authors' analysis. In this sample the table shows a few hundred thousand distinct CDR3 sequences, less than 35% of which occur a single time. The ten largest make up 10% to 15% of the sample.

The TCR sequence derives from a girl under 18 with multiple sclerosis. Specimen: blood.

The CDR3 has the sequence CASSYSLLRDHTHTQYF. Here is the DNA: TGTGCCAGCAGTTACTCGCTCCTCCGGGACCACACACATACGCAGTATTTT. The rearrangement joined TRBV6-2 or TRBV6-3 to TRBJ2-3, with the D segment possibly TRBD1 or TRBD2, each aligning over 5 bases. According to the germline V gene, CDR1 reads MNHEY and CDR2 reads SVGEGT. The CDR3, from cysteine to phenylalanine, totals 17 residues. Solely the CDR3 DNA is kept, with 51 bases framed from the first base.